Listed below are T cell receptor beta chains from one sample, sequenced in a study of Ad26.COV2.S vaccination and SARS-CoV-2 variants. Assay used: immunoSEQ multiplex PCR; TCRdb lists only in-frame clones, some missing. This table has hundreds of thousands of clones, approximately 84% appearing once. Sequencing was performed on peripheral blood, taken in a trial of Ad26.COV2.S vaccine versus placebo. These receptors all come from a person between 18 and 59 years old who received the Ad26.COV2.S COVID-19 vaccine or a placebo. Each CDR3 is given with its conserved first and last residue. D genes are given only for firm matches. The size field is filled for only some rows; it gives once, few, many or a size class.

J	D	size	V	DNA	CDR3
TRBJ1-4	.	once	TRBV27	TGTGCCAGCAAGGGGGGGAGGGGCGGAAAACTGTTTTTT	CASKGGRGGKLFF
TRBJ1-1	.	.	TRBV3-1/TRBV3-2	TGTGCCAGCAGCCAAGAAAAGCGGACTGAAGCTTTCTTT	CASSQEKRTEAFF
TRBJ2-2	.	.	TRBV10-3	TGTGCCATCAGTGATGGGGGGCCGAGAACCGGGGAGCTGTTTTTT	CAISDGGPRTGELFF
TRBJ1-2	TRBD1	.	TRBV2	TGTGCCAGCAGCCCACAGGGGGCCTATGGCTACACCTTC	CASSPQGAYGYTF
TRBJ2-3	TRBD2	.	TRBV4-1	TGCGCCAGCAGCCAAGATAGGACTAGCGGGGGGGCAGATACGCAGTATTTT	CASSQDRTSGGADTQYF
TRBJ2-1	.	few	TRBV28	TGTGCCAGCAGTCCACCCTGGGCTGACTCCCTGTTCTTC	CASSPPWADSLFF
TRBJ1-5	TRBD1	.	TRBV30	TGTGCCTGGAGTGTACAGGGGGTGGAGCAGCCCCAGCATTTT	CAWSVQGVEQPQHF
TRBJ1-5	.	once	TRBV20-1	TGCAGTGCTAGTGCCAGCAATCAGCCCCAGCATTTT	CSASASNQPQHF
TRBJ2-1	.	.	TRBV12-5	TGTGCTAGTGGTCTCGCCTCTGGGGACTACAATGAGCAGTTCTTC	CASGLASGDYNEQFF
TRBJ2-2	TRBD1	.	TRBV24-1	TGTGCCACCAGTGATGGGGGACAGGGGACAGACACCGGGGAGCTGTTTTTT	CATSDGGQGTDTGELFF
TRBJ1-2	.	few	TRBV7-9	TGTGCCAGCAGTTTAGCCATGGGAGCCATGGTTGGCTACACCTTC	CASSLAMGAMVGYTF
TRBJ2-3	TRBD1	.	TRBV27	TGTGCCAGCAGTAGACCGGGACAGGGGCCGGGGTATTTT	CASSRPGQGPGYF
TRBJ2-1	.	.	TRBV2	TGTGCCAGCAGTAACCAGGGGGGACCCTACAATGAGCAGTTCTTC	CASSNQGGPYNEQFF
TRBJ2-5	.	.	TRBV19	TGTGCCAGTAGTATAGACTCAGGAGAGACCCAGTACTTC	CASSIDSGETQYF
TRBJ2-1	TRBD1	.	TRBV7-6	TGTGCCAGCAGCTTAGCGTGGACAGGTACTAGTGAGCAGTTCTTC	CASSLAWTGTSEQFF
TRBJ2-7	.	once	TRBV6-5	TGTGCCAGCAGCTCCACGACCTACGAGCAGTACTTC	CASSSTTYEQYF
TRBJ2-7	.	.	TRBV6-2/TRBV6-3	TGTGCCAGCAGTTATCCGAGCGGCCTATACTCCTACGAGCAGTACTTC	CASSYPSGLYSYEQYF
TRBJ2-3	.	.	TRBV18	TGTGCCAGCTCACCAGGGGGCGGATACACAGATACGCAGTATTTT	CASSPGGGYTDTQYF
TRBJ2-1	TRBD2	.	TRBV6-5	TGTGCCAGCAGTTACTCGTTCGGGGGGGGCCCCTGGGAGCAGTTCTTC	CASSYSFGGGPWEQFF
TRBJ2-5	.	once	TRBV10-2	TGCGCCAGCAGTGAGCCATCATCGGGCCAAGAGACCCAGTACTTC	CASSEPSSGQETQYF
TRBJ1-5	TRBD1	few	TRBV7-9	TGTGCCAGCCGACAGGGGGATGGCAATCAGCCCCAGCATTTT	CASRQGDGNQPQHF
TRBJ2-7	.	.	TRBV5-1	TGCGCCAGCAGCTCAACCACCAGCTCCTACGAGCAGTACTTC	CASSSTTSSYEQYF
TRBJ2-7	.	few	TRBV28	TGTGCCAGCAGTTCCCGACGTCAGGGGAAGTACTTC	CASSSRRQGKYF
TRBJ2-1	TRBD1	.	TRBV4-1	TGCGCCAGTTCTAGGACAGGGGGCGGGGGTGAGCAGTTCTTC	CASSRTGGGGEQFF
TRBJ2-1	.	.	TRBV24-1	TGTGCCACCAGTGATCCCTCAGGGAAGTCCTACAATGAGCAGTTCTTC	CATSDPSGKSYNEQFF
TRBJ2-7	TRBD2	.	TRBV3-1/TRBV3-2	TGTGCCAGCAGCCAAAGTTCGCGGCGGGGGGAGATCAACGAGCAGTACTTC	CASSQSSRRGEINEQYF
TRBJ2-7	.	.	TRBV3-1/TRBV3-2	TGTGCCAGCAGCCAAGATCCGAGTGGGGAGCAGTACTTC	CASSQDPSGEQYF
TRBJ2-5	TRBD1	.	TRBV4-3	TGCGCCAGCAGCCAAGTTTGGACAGGGGAGAAAGAGACCCAGTACTTC	CASSQVWTGEKETQYF
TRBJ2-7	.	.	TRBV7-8	TGTGCCAGCAGCTTAGGTAGATTGAGGGGTAACGAGCAGTACTTC	CASSLGRLRGNEQYF
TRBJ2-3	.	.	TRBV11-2	TGTGCCAGCAGCTTAGATCGTCTAGTTGGTTGGGGATCGCAGTATTTT	CASSLDRLVGWGSQYF
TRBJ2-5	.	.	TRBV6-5	TGTGCCAGCAGCAGCGGTTACGAGACCCAGTACTTC	CASSSGYETQYF
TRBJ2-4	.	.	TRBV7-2	TGTGCCAGCAGCATCTTAGGCCGCGTTCAGTACTTC	CASSILGRVQYF
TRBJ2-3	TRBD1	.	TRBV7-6	TGTGCCAGCAGCTTAGAGGCGGACGGACAGGGTGGGTCAGATACGCAGTATTTT	CASSLEADGQGGSDTQYF
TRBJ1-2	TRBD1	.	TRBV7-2	TGTGCCAGCAGCTCAAGACAGGGAATAGAGGGCTACACCTTC	CASSSRQGIEGYTF
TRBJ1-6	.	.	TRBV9	TGTGCCAGCAGCGTAGTCGGGGAGAATTCACCCCTCCACTTT	CASSVVGENSPLHF
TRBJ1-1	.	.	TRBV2	TGTGCCAGCAGAGGGACCCTAGGGTCCCCGAACACTGAAGCTTTCTTT	CASRGTLGSPNTEAFF
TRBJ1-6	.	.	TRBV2	TGTGCCAGCAGGGACCCCCCTAGGGGAAGTCGTTCACCCCTCCACTTT	CASRDPPRGSRSPLHF
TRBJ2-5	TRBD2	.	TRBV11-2	TGTGCCAGCAGCCCGCCGGGGAGGGGAGAGACCCAGTACTTC	CASSPPGRGETQYF
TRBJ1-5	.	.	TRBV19	TGTGCCAGTAACCGACTGAGTCAGCCCCAGCATTTT	CASNRLSQPQHF
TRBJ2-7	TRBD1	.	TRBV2	TGTGCCAGCATTCCGGGACAGGGCGACTACGAGCAGTACTTC	CASIPGQGDYEQYF
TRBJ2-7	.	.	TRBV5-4	TGTGCCAGCAGAAGTGAAAGTATTTACGAGCAGTACTTC	CASRSESIYEQYF
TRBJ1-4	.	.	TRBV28	TGTGCCAGCAGTTTCGAGGGGCGCGGCAATGAAAAACTGTTTTTT	CASSFEGRGNEKLFF
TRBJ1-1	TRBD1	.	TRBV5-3	TGTGCCAGAAGCGACGACAGGGATCTCACTGAAGCTTTCTTT	CARSDDRDLTEAFF
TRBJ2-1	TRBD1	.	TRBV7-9	TGTGCCAGCAGCCTTGGGACAGAGGAGTTCTTC	CASSLGTEEFF
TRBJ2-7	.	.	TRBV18	TGTGCCAGCTCTTTCGACAGTGGGCTATCCTACGAGCAGTACTTC	CASSFDSGLSYEQYF
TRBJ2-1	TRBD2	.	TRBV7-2	TGTGCCAGCAGGGCCGAGCTAGCGGGATTCAATGAGCAGTTCTTC	CASRAELAGFNEQFF